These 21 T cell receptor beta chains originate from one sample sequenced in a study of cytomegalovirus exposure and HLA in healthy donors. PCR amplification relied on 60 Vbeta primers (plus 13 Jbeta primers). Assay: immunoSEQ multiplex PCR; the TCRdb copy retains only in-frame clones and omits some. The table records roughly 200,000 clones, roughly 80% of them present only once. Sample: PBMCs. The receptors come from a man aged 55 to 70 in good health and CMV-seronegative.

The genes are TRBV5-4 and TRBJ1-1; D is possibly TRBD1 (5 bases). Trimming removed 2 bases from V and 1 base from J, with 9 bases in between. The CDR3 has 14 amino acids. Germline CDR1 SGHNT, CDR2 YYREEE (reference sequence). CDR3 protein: CASSFRVGNTEAFF. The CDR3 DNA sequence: TGTGCCAGCAGCTTCAGGGTTGGGAACACTGAAGCTTTCTTT.

The CDR3 DNA is TGTGCCAGTAGTATCCTTAGCGGTGCGAACACCGGGGAGCTGTTTTTT. This sequence encodes CASSILSGANTGELFF. This sequence joins TRBV19 and TRBJ2-2; tentatively, D is TRBD2 (6 bases). The CDR3 is 16 residues long. Between the trimmed V and J ends, which lost 3 bases and 0 bases, there was a span of 11 bases. Germline V gene sequence: CDR1 LNHDA, CDR2 SQIVND (reference sequence).

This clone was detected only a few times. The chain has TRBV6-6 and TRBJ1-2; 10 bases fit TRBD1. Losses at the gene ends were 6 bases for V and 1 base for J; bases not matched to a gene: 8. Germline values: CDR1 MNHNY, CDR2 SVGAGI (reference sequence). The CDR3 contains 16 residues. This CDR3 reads CASRRGDRGINYGYTF. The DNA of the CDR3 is TGTGCCAGCAGGCGCGGGGACAGGGGAATTAACTATGGCTACACCTTC.

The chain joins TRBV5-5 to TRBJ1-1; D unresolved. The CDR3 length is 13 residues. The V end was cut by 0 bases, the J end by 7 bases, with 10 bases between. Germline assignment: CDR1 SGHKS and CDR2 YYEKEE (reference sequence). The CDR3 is CASSLAGLGEAFF. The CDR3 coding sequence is TGTGCCAGCAGCTTGGCAGGTCTGGGTGAAGCTTTCTTT.

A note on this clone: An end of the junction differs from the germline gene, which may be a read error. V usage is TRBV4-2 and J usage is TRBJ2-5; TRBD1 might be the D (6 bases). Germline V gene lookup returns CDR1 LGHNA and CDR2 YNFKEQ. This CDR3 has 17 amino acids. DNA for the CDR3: TGTGCCAGCAGCCAAGAAGTGGGCAGGGGAGTCCAAGGGACCCAGTACTTC. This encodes CASSQEVGRGVQGTQYF.

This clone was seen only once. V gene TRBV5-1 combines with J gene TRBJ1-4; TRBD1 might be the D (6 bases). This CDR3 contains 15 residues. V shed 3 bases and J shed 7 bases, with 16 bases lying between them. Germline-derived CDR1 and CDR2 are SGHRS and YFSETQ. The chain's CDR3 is CASSSTGGAFEKLFF. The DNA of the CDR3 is TGCGCCAGCAGCTCGACTGGGGGCGCGTTTGAAAAACTGTTTTTT.

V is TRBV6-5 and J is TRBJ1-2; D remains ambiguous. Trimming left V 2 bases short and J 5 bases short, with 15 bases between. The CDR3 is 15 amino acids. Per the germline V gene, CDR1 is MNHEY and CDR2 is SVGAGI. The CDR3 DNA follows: TGTGCCAGCAGTTACACGGGAGGGCAGATGTATGGCTACACCTTC. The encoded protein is CASSYTGGQMYGYTF.

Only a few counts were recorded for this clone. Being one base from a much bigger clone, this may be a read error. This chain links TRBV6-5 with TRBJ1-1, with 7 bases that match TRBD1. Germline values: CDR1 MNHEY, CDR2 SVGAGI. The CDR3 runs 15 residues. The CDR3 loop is CASSHKTGRNPEAFF. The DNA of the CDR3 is TGTGCCAGCAGTCATAAGACAGGGCGGAACCCTGAAGCTTTCTTT.

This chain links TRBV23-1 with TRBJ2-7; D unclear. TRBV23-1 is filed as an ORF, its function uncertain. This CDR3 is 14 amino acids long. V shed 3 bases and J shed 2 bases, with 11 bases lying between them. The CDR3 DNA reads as TGCGCCAGCAGTCACGACAAATCGGCCTACGAGCAGTACTTC. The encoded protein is CASSHDKSAYEQYF.

Here the CDR3 DNA reads TGTGCCAGTAGTATAGATATAGACAGGGGATTGAGCAATCAGCCCCAGCATTTT. It encodes CASSIDIDRGLSNQPQHF. This chain uses TRBV19 with TRBJ1-5, with 8 positions matching TRBD1. Germline-derived CDR1 and CDR2 are LNHDA and SQIVND (reference sequence). This CDR3 spans 18 amino acids. Trimming cost V 0 bases and J 1 base; bases outside gene matches: 8.

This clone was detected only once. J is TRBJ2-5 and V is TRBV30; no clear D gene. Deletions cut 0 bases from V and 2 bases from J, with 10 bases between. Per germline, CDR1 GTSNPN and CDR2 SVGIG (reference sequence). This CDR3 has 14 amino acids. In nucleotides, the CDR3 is TGTGCCTGGAGTGTGTCGGGTAGACAAGAGACCCAGTACTTC. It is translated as CAWSVSGRQETQYF.

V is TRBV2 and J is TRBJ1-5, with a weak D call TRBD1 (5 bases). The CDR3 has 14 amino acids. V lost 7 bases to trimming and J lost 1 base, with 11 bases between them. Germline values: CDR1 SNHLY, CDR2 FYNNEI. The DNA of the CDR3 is TGTGCCAGCATTAGAGACAGCAGCAATCAGCCCCAGCATTTT. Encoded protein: CASIRDSSNQPQHF.

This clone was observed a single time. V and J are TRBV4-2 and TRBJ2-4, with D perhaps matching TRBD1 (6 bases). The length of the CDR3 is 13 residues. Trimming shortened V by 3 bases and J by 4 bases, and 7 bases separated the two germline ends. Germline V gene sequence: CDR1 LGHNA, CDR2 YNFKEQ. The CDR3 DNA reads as TGTGCCAGCAGCCAGGACAGAAAAAACATTCAGTACTTC. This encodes CASSQDRKNIQYF.

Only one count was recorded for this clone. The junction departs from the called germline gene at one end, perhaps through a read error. The CDR3 DNA sequence: TGTGCCAGCAGAGAAGACAGTAGCAATCAGCCCCAGCATTTT. Amino acid sequence: CASREDSSNQPQHF. The chain employs TRBV6-1 and TRBJ1-5; possible D gene TRBD1, 5 bases. There are 14 residues in the CDR3. Germline CDR1 and CDR2: MNHNS and SASEGT.

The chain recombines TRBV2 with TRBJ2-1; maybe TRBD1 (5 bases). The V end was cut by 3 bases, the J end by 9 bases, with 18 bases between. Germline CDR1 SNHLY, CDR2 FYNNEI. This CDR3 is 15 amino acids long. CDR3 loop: CASSDGVQGRVEQFF. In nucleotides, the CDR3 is TGTGCCAGCAGTGATGGGGTTCAGGGAAGGGTTGAGCAGTTCTTC.

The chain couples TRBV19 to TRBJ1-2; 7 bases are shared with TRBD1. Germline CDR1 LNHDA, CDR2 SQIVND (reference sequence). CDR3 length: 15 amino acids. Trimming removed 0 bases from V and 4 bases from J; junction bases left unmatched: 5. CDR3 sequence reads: CASSIDTGVGYGYTF. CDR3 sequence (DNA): TGTGCCAGTAGTATAGACACAGGGGTCGGCTATGGCTACACCTTC. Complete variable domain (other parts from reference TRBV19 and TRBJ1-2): DGGITQSPKYLFRKEGQNVTLSCEQNLNHDAMYWYRQDPGQGLRLIYYSQIVNDFQKGDIAEGYSVSREKKESFPLTVTSAQKNPTAFYLCASSIDTGVGYGYTFGSGTRLTVV.

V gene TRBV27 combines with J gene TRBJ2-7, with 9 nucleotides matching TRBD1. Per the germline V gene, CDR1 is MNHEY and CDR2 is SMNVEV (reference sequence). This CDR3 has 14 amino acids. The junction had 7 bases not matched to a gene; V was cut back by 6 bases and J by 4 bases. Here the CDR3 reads CASRRQGEGYEQYF. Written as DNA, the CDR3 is TGTGCCAGCAGGAGACAGGGGGAAGGGTACGAGCAGTACTTC.

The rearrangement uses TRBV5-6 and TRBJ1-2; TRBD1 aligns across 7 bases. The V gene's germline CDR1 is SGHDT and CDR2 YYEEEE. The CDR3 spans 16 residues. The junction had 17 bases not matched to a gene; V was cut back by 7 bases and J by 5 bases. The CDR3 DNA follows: TGTGCCAGCGGGTACTATGATCGGGCAGGGGGTTATGGCTACACCTTC. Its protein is CASGYYDRAGGYGYTF.

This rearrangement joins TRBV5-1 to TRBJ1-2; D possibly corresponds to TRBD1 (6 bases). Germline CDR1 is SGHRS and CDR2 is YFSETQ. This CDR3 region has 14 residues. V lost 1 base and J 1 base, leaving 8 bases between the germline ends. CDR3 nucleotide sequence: TGCGCCAGCAGCTTGACAGGGAGTAACTATGGCTACACCTTC. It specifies CASSLTGSNYGYTF.

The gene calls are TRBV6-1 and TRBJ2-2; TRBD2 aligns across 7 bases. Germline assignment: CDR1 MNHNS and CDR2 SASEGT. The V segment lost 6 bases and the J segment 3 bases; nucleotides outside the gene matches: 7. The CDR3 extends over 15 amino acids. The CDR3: CASSQTSSDTGELFF. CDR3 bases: TGTGCCAGCAGCCAGACTAGCTCAGACACCGGGGAGCTGTTTTTT.

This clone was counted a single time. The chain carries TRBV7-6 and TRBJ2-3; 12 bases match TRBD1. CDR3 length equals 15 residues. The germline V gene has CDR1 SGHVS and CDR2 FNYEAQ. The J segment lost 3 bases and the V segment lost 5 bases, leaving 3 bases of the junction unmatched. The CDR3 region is CASSRDRGQTDTQYF. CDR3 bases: TGTGCCAGCAGCCGGGACAGGGGGCAGACAGATACGCAGTATTTT.